The rows below give T cell receptor beta chains drawn from one sample of a study of OX40 agonist ivuxolimab in advanced cancers. Clones were read by immunoSEQ multiplex PCR, and TCRdb kept only the in-frame ones, dropping some. The repertoire holds over 60,000 clones, with 80% to 90% as singletons. Sample: CD4+ or CD8+ T cells sorted from blood, taken in a trial of the OX40 agonist ivuxolimab. The receptors stem from an adult with an advanced solid tumor such as melanoma, head and neck, liver or kidney cancer. CDR3s include the opening cysteine and the closing phenylalanine or tryptophan. D genes are given only for firm matches. The size entry is marked missing in some rows and otherwise reads once, few, many or a size class.

>NA|TRBV18|NA|TRBJ1-1
TGTGCCAGCTCACCACAGGGGCACACTGAAGCTTTCTTT
CASSPQGHTEAFF
>NA|TRBV4-2|TRBD1|TRBJ1-4
TGTGCCAGCAGCTCGGGACAGGAGGATGAAAAACTGTTTTTT
CASSSGQEDEKLFF
>NA|TRBV9|NA|TRBJ2-4
TGTGCCAGCAGCGCGGACGCCCACCTAGCCAAAAACATTCAGTACTTC
CASSADAHLAKNIQYF
>NA|TRBV29-1|NA|TRBJ2-7
TGCAGCGTAAGTCTAGACCTCTCCTACGAGCAGTACTTC
CSVSLDLSYEQYF
>NA|TRBV6-6|TRBD1|TRBJ1-2
TGTGCCAGCAGACTAGACAGGGTTCCTGGCTACACCTTC
CASRLDRVPGYTF
>NA|TRBV19|TRBD1|TRBJ2-1
TGTGCCAGTATGATTGGACAGGGGGTTGGTGAGCAGTTCTTC
CASMIGQGVGEQFF
>once|TRBV7-2|TRBD1|TRBJ1-5
TGTGCCAGCAGCTTAGTCCATAGGGCAGGGGGGACCAAACAGCCCCAGCATTTT
CASSLVHRAGGTKQPQHF
>NA|TRBV7-2|TRBD2|TRBJ2-5
TGTGCCAGCAGCCCTTGGGGGACTAGCGGCCAAGAGACCCAGTACTTC
CASSPWGTSGQETQYF
>NA|TRBV4-2|TRBD1|TRBJ1-4
TGTGCCAGCAGCCCAGAGACAGGGGAAAAACTGTTTTTT
CASSPETGEKLFF
>NA|TRBV2|NA|TRBJ1-1
TGTGCCAGCATTTACTTGGGGGGCATGAACACTGAAGCTTTCTTT
CASIYLGGMNTEAFF
>NA|TRBV5-1|NA|TRBJ2-3
TGCGCCAGCAGCTTGGATAGGGGGGCCCGCACAGATACGCAGTATTTT
CASSLDRGARTDTQYF
>NA|TRBV5-1|NA|TRBJ2-1
TGCGCCAGCTACCCTGGGCAGCCCGGCAATGAGCAGTTCTTC
CASYPGQPGNEQFF
>NA|TRBV6-1|NA|TRBJ1-2
TGTGCCAGCACCCGGGCTCGTGGAGGCTACACCTTC
CASTRARGGYTF
>NA|TRBV6-1|TRBD1|TRBJ1-2
TGTGCCAGCGGGGGCAGGGGGCTCGGCTACACCTTC
CASGGRGLGYTF
>NA|TRBV28|TRBD1|TRBJ1-2
TGTGCCAGCAGTCCAGGGGGCATCGATAATTATGGCTACACCTTC
CASSPGGIDNYGYTF
>NA|TRBV7-2|TRBD1|TRBJ2-5
TGTGCCAGCAGCTTTAGGACAGGGGACGTCCGAGAGACCCAGTACTTC
CASSFRTGDVRETQYF
>NA|TRBV29-1|TRBD1|TRBJ2-2
TGCAGCGTTTACAGGGGGAACACCGGGGAGCTGTTTTTT
CSVYRGNTGELFF
>NA|TRBV9|NA|TRBJ2-2
TGTGCCAGCAGCGTAGAGGCCCTAAGAACCGGGGAGCTGTTTTTT
CASSVEALRTGELFF
>NA|TRBV7-3|NA|TRBJ2-1
TGTGCCAGCAGCTCCGGGACAAACAATGAGCAGTTCTTC
CASSSGTNNEQFF
>NA|TRBV19|TRBD1|TRBJ2-6
TGTGCCAGTAGGGACAGGGCTGGGGCCAACGTCCTGACTTTC
CASRDRAGANVLTF
>NA|TRBV6-6|NA|TRBJ1-2
TGTGCCAGCAGTGGCAATACAGGGTTGACGAACTATGGCTACACCTTC
CASSGNTGLTNYGYTF
>NA|TRBV28|TRBD1|TRBJ2-5
TGTGCCAGCAGTTTCCCGACAGGGCTACAAGAGACCCAGTACTTC
CASSFPTGLQETQYF
>NA|TRBV11-2|NA|TRBJ2-2
TGTGCCAGCAGCTTATCCAGGAACACCGGGGAGCTGTTTTTT
CASSLSRNTGELFF
>NA|TRBV9|NA|TRBJ2-1
TGTGCCAGCAGCGCTAGTGCGACCTACAATGAGCAGTTCTTC
CASSASATYNEQFF
>NA|TRBV7-9|NA|TRBJ2-7
TGTGCCAGCAGCTTAGAAGTAGGGCTCGAGCAGTACTTC
CASSLEVGLEQYF
>NA|TRBV9|NA|TRBJ1-5
TGTGCCAGCAGCGTAGATCTGGTTGGTCAGCCCCAGCATTTT
CASSVDLVGQPQHF
>NA|TRBV5-1|TRBD1|TRBJ1-1
TGCGCCAGCAGCTTGGCGACAGGGACTAGGACTGAAGCTTTCTTT
CASSLATGTRTEAFF
>few|TRBV4-3|NA|TRBJ1-1
TGCGCCAGCAGCCAAGGAGGGGGTTGGGCTGAAGCTTTCTTT
CASSQGGGWAEAFF
>NA|TRBV7-2|NA|TRBJ2-5
TGTGCCAGCAGCCCGGCACGGGCTGTGGAGACCCAGTACTTC
CASSPARAVETQYF
>NA|TRBV7-6|NA|TRBJ2-5
TGTGCCAGCAGCCCACGGGGTAGGGGATTAGGGGACGAGACCCAGTACTTC
CASSPRGRGLGDETQYF
>NA|TRBV29-1|TRBD2|TRBJ2-7
TGCAGCGGGAAGCGGGGAGACTACGAGCAGTACTTC
CSGKRGDYEQYF
>once|TRBV4-2|TRBD1|TRBJ1-2
TGTGCCAGCAGCCAGCCGGGACAGTCAAACTATGGCTACACCTTC
CASSQPGQSNYGYTF
>NA|TRBV6-5|NA|TRBJ2-5
TGTGCCAGCAGTACTGGACAGAAAGAGACCCAGTACTTC
CASSTGQKETQYF
>NA|TRBV7-8|NA|TRBJ1-1
TGTGCCAGCAGCTTAGGTTGGAGGGCTACTGAAGCTTTCTTT
CASSLGWRATEAFF
>NA|TRBV6-1|NA|TRBJ1-1
TGTGCCAGCAGTGAATTGATCGACGGGAAGGCTGAAGCTTTCTTT
CASSELIDGKAEAFF
>NA|TRBV10-3|NA|TRBJ1-1
TGTGCCATCAGTGACGGAAGTACAGGGAAGAACACTGAAGCTTTCTTT
CAISDGSTGKNTEAFF
>NA|TRBV29-1|TRBD1|TRBJ1-2
TGCAGCGTTGAGACAGGGGAGGTGGGCACCTTC
CSVETGEVGTF
>NA|TRBV9|NA|TRBJ2-2
TGTGCCAGCAGCGCGAATACCCTGAGAAACACCGGGGAGCTGTTTTTT
CASSANTLRNTGELFF
>NA|TRBV9|TRBD1|TRBJ2-7
TGTGCCAGCAGCGTAGCTACGGGACAGGGCCATCCCAGCGAGCAGTACTTC
CASSVATGQGHPSEQYF
>NA|TRBV5-1|NA|TRBJ1-1
TGCGCCAGCAGCTTACAGACGGGGGCCACTGAAGCTTTCTTT
CASSLQTGATEAFF
>NA|TRBV5-1|NA|TRBJ1-1
TGCGCCAGCAGCTTGGTAGGGAGGGCTTTCTTT
CASSLVGRAFF
>NA|TRBV27|NA|TRBJ2-5
TGTGCCAGCAGTTCCGGGGGGACCCAGTACTTC
CASSSGGTQYF
>NA|TRBV5-4|NA|TRBJ1-2
TGTGCCATCCCCAAAGGTTCGAACAGTCTTAACTATGGCTACACCTTC
CAIPKGSNSLNYGYTF
>NA|TRBV5-6|TRBD1|TRBJ1-2
TGTGCCAGCAGAAGTACCGGGACAGGAACCTATGGCTACACCTTC
CASRSTGTGTYGYTF
>NA|TRBV5-1|NA|TRBJ1-3
TGCGCCAGCAGCTTGGCTCCGGGAGATGGAAACACCATATATTTT
CASSLAPGDGNTIYF
>NA|TRBV4-2|NA|TRBJ2-3
TGTGCCAGCAGCCAGAGAGAGCCCCGTCGGGGGGATACGCAGTATTTT
CASSQREPRRGDTQYF
>many|TRBV5-1|TRBD1|TRBJ2-7
TGCGCCAGCAGATTGACCGGGACAGGGGGCGAGCAGTACTTC
CASRLTGTGGEQYF
>NA|TRBV19|NA|TRBJ1-4
TGTGCCAGTACGGACGGGGTCGAGGAACTGTTTTTT
CASTDGVEELFF
>NA|TRBV19|NA|TRBJ2-2
TGTGCCAGTCGAAACACCGGGGAGCTGTTTTTT
CASRNTGELFF
>NA|TRBV5-1|NA|TRBJ2-1
TGCGCCAGCAGCTTGGCCGAGGGAAACGAGCAGTTCTTC
CASSLAEGNEQFF